This T cell receptor beta chain originates from a study of Graves' ophthalmopathy and Graves' hyperthyroidism. Amplification from RNA transcripts yielded the TCR beta CDR3 regions. First-round RT-PCR with HTBI primers preceded a second-round multiplex PCR. A single record per CDR3 protein comes from TCRdb applying MiXCR to the multiplex PCR reads. The top ten clones hold 5.8% of a sample with over 150,000 distinct CDR3 sequences, about 40% of them seen once. This clonotype appeared many times. Its matching antigen is unknown. Germline assignment: CDR1 GTSNPN and CDR2 SVGIG (reference sequence). The CDR3 runs 17 residues. V was pared by 0 bases and J by 5 bases, with 12 bases of the junction left unmatched. Findings of the study overall: A majority of expanded thyroid clonotypes exceeding 0.001 frequency were likewise present in blood. The model achieved over 60% sensitivity and 72.22% specificity for ophthalmopathy progression.

This TCR was sampled from a woman aged 40 to 49 with Graves' ophthalmopathy. The rearrangement uses TRBV30 and TRBJ1-3; 8 bases match TRBD1. Sequencing was carried out using peripheral blood. The CDR3 spells CAWSVLQNRGERNTIYF. The CDR3 DNA reads TGTGCCTGGAGTGTACTCCAGAACAGGGGGGAAAGAAACACCATATATTTT.